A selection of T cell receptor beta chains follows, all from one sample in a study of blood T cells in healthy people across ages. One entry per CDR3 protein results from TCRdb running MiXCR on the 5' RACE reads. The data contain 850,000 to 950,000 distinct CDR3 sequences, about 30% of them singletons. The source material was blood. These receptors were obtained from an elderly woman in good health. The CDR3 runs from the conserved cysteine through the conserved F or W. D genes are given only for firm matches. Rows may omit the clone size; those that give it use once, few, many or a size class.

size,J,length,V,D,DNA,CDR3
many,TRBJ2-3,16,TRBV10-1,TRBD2,TGCGCCAGCAGCCGAGGGCGGGGGGGCGACACAGATACGCAGTATTTT,CASSRGRGGDTDTQYF
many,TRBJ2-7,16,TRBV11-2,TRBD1,TGTGCCAGCAGCTTCTATACCGGGACAGGGGGCAACGAGCAGTACTTC,CASSFYTGTGGNEQYF
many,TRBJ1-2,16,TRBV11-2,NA,TGTGCCAGCAGAGGCTTCAGAGGCCCCCTTAACTATGGCTACACCTTC,CASRGFRGPLNYGYTF
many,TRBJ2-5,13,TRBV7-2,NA,TGTGCCAGCAGCTTAGGCGCAGGGGAGACCCAGTACTTC,CASSLGAGETQYF
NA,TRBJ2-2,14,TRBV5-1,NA,TGCGCCAGCAGCTTGTGGCAGGGCACCGGGGAGCTGTTTTTT,CASSLWQGTGELFF
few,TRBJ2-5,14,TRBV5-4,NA,TGTGCCAGCAGCAGCTGGGGGGTGGGGGAGACCCAGTACTTC,CASSSWGVGETQYF
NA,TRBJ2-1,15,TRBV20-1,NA,TGCAGTGCCCTTACGGGGCAGGTGCCATACAATGAGCAGTTCTTC,CSALTGQVPYNEQFF
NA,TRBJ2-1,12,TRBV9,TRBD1,TGTGCCAGCGGACAGGGAGCCAATGAGCAGTTCTTC,CASGQGANEQFF
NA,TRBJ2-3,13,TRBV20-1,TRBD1,TGCAGTGCTAGCCGACAGGGGGGAGATACGCAGTATTTT,CSASRQGGDTQYF
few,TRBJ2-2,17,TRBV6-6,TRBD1,TGTGCCAGCAGTCGACATGCCGGGACAGGGGTTAACGGGGAGCTGTTTTTT,CASSRHAGTGVNGELFF
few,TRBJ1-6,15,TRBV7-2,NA,TGTGCCAGCAGCTTATCGGCAGGGATGGGTTCACCCCTCCACTTT,CASSLSAGMGSPLHF
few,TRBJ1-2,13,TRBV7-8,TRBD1,TGTGCCAGCAGCTTATCTCGACAGGGAGACTACACCTTC,CASSLSRQGDYTF
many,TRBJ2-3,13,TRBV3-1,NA,TGTGCCAGCAGCCAAGTAACGTCCGGGACGCAGTATTTT,CASSQVTSGTQYF
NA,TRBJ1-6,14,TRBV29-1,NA,TGCAGCGTTCGGGACACCTCCTATAATTCACCCCTCCACTTT,CSVRDTSYNSPLHF
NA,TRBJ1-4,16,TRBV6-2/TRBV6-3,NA,TGTGCCAGTAGTCAGACCGGACGCGCAACTAATGAAAAACTGTTTTTT,CASSQTGRATNEKLFF
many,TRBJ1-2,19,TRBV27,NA,TGTGCCAGCAGTTGTTTGATTCGGGGTAGGTCGGAGGCTAACTATGGCTACACCTTC,CASSCLIRGRSEANYGYTF
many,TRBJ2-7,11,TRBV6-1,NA,TGTGCCAGGTTACTAGGATACGAGCAGTACTTC,CARLLGYEQYF
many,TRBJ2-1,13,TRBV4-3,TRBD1,TGCGCCAGCAGGTTCTTTTGGACAGGGATGGGGTTCTTC,CASRFFWTGMGFF
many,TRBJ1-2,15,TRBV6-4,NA,TGTGCCAGCAGTAAGGCCGCAGGGGCTAACTATGGCTACACCTTC,CASSKAAGANYGYTF
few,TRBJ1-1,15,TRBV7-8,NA,TGTGCCAGCTTCGACACGGGACTCCCGTCGCCTGAAGCTTTCTTT,CASFDTGLPSPEAFF
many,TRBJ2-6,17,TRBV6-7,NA,TGTGCCAGCAGTTACGGGCATTGGGGCCCTGGGGCCAACGTCCTGACTTTC,CASSYGHWGPGANVLTF
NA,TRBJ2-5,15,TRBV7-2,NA,TGTGCCAGCAGCGGAGCTCGACAGGTCTCGAGGACCCAGTACTTC,CASSGARQVSRTQYF
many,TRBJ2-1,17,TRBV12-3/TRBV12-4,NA,TGTGCCAGCAGACGTAGCGGGACAGGGCGGAACTACAATGAGCAGTTCTTC,CASRRSGTGRNYNEQFF
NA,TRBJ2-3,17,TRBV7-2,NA,TGTGCCAGCAGCTTAGAGGGTGGCTGGGGCGCACGGAATCCGCAGTATTTT,CASSLEGGWGARNPQYF
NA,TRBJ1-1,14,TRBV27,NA,TGTGCCAGCAGTTTAGATAAGGGGAGCACTGAAGCTTTCTTT,CASSLDKGSTEAFF
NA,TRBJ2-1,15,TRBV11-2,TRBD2,TGTGCCTGCAGCACCTTAGCGGGGGACTACAATGAGCAGTTCTTC,CACSTLAGDYNEQFF
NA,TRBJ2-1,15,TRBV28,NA,TGTGCCAGCATCTCCGGGGGGACAGCCTACAATGAGCAGTTCTTC,CASISGGTAYNEQFF
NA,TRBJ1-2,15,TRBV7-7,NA,TGTGCTGGCAGCTCATTGGACCGGGGCAGCTATGGCTACACCTTC,CAGSSLDRGSYGYTF
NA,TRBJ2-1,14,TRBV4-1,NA,TGCGCCAGCAGCCAAGAATCCAATTGGAATGGACAGTTCTTC,CASSQESNWNGQFF
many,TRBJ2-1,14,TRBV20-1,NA,TGCAGTGCTAGTGACGCAAGACCGCCCTATGAGCAGTTCTTC,CSASDARPPYEQFF
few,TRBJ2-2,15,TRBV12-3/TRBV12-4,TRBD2,TGTGCCAGCAGAACCGGGACTAGCAACACCGGGGAGCTGTTTTTT,CASRTGTSNTGELFF
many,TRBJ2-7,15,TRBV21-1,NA,TGTGCCAGCAGCAAAGGTTGGTCCGAAAACTACGAGCAGTACTTC,CASSKGWSENYEQYF
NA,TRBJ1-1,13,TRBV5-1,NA,TGCGCCAGCAGCCCTCCATGGGGACCTGAAGCTTTCTTT,CASSPPWGPEAFF
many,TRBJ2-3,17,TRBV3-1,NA,TGTGCCAGCAGCCGTCAGGGCCTAGGGGGGACCACAGATACGCAGTATTTT,CASSRQGLGGTTDTQYF
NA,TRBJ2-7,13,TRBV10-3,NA,TGTGCCATCAGTCCAAGGCTGTATTACGAGCAGTACTTC,CAISPRLYYEQYF
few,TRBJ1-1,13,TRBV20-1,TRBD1,TGCAGTGCCAGACAGGGCGGGTGGACTGAAGCTTTCTTT,CSARQGGWTEAFF
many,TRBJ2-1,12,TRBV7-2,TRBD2,TGTGCCAGCAGCCTCCTAGCGGGGGGGCCGTTCTTC,CASSLLAGGPFF
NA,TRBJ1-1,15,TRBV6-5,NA,TGTGCCAGCAGTTACTCGAATTACATGAACACTGAAGCTTTCTTT,CASSYSNYMNTEAFF
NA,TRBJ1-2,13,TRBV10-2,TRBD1,TGCGCCGGCAGTGAGCGGACAGGGTACGGCTACACCTTC,CAGSERTGYGYTF
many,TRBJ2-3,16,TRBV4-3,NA,TGCGCCAGCAGCCAAGGGGATGGTAGGCGTGCAGATACGCAGTATTTT,CASSQGDGRRADTQYF
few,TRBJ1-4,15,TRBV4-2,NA,TGTGCCAGCAGCCCTGAAACCTCAACTAATGAAAAACTGTTTTTT,CASSPETSTNEKLFF
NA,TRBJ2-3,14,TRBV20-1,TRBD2,TGCAGTGCTAGGAGCGGGAGGGCCGCAGATACGCAGTATTTT,CSARSGRAADTQYF
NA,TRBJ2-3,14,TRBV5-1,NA,TGCGCCAGCAGCCCGGACGTGAGCACAGATACGCAGTATTTT,CASSPDVSTDTQYF
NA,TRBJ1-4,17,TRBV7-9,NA,TGTGCCAGCAGCCAATCGGGGTTATTGGCAACTAATGAAAAACTGTTTTTT,CASSQSGLLATNEKLFF
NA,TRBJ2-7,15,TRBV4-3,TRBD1,TGCGCCAGCAGCCAAGCGGTACAGGGGAGCTACGAGCAGTACTTC,CASSQAVQGSYEQYF
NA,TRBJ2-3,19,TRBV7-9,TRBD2,TGTGCCAGCAGCTTAGGTGACCTAGCGGGGCAGGCTAGCACAGATACGCAGTATTTT,CASSLGDLAGQASTDTQYF
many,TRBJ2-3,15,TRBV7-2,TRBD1,TGTGCCAGCAGCTCCCCTAGGACAGGCAGAGATACGCAGTATTTT,CASSSPRTGRDTQYF
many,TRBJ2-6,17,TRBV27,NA,TGTGCCAGCAGGGGAGGGACATTCAACTCTGGGGCCAACGTCCTGACTTTC,CASRGGTFNSGANVLTF
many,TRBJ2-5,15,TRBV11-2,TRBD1,TGTGCCAGCAGCTTAATACCAGGGGGCGTGGAGACCCAGTACTTC,CASSLIPGGVETQYF
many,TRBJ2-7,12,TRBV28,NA,TGCAAAAGTCAGGGTAGCTCCTACGAGCAGTACTTC,CKSQGSSYEQYF
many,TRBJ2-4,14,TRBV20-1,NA,TGCAGTGCTAGAGATCAGGGGGGGTTGGACATTCAGTACTTC,CSARDQGGLDIQYF